This T cell receptor beta chain emerged from a study of T cell responses to AZD1222 COVID-19 vaccine. Study-wide points: Spike was spanned by vaccine-associated CD4 TCRs, which were dominant at 160-218 and 743-854. Every sample of the repertoires postdated the peak T cell response. Targets within unmutated variant regions were reportedly found for nearly half of spike-specific TCRs.

Assay used: immunoSEQ multiplex PCR; TCRdb lists only in-frame clones, some missing. Among roughly 120,000 clones, approximately 94% were seen once, and the ten largest hold about 3.1%. CDR3 size: 14 residues. The germline V gene has CDR1 KGHSH and CDR2 LQKENI. J was trimmed by 7 bases and V by 4 bases; bases with no gene match: 5. Second-dose intervals of approximately 4 or approximately 12 weeks were pooled. Notes on this clone: Its specificity is unknown.

Material: peripheral blood, obtained 28 days after the second AZD1222 dose. The clonotype comes from an adult who received the AZD1222 COVID-19 vaccine. The chain is built from TRBV18 and TRBJ2-7; 12 nucleotides align to TRBD2. CDR3 nucleotides: TGTGCCAGCTCACTTACCGGGACTAGCGGGGAGCAGTACTTC. Its protein is CASSLTGTSGEQYF.